This TCR beta chain was sequenced for a study of neurological immune-mediated disorders. Germline V CDR1 and CDR2: SGDLS, YYNGEE. The length of the CDR3 is 13 residues. V dropped 2 bases and J dropped 0 bases, with 5 bases sitting between them. This clonotype was counted many times. Use was made of under 1.2 million CD4+ or CD8+ T cells in sorted libraries. Each CDR3 protein gets one entry after TCRdb re-called the 5' RACE reads with MiXCR. In the table there are around 21,000 distinct CDR3 sequences, approximately 7.9% of which are singletons. This receptor was obtained from a woman aged 25-40 years with HTLV-1-associated myelopathy (HAM/TSP). The sequenced material came from CD8+ T cells from blood. The genes are TRBV9 and TRBJ1-2, with D unresolved. CDR3 in amino acids: CASSVSSNYGYTF. CDR3 DNA sequence: TGTGCCAGCAGCGTTAGTTCTAACTATGGCTACACCTTC. Full variable domain (outside the CDR3, taken from reference TRBV9 and TRBJ1-2): DSGVTQTPKHLITATGQRVTLRCSPRSGDLSVYWYQQSLDQGLQFLIQYYNGEERAKGNILERFSAQQFPDLHSELNLSSLELGDSALYFCASSVSSNYGYTFGSGTRLTVV.